Listed here are 8 T cell receptor beta chains from one sample, sequenced in a study of blood T cell repertoires in COVID-19. Sequencing was performed with immunoSEQ multiplex PCR; in TCRdb, only in-frame clones are kept and a portion is missing. The data hold 150,000 to 200,000 clones, with approximately 89% observed a single time. The specimen sequenced was peripheral blood. The source of these receptors is a man aged 65 to 85 with acute or convalescent COVID-19.

This sequence joins TRBV18 and TRBJ1-5; a weak D match, TRBD1 (6 bases). Trimming cost V 6 bases and J 4 bases, with 10 bases left between them. The CDR3 consists of 13 residues. Germline CDR1 reads KGHSH; CDR2 reads LQKENI. As DNA, the CDR3 is TGTGCCAGCTCGCAGGGGCTGAATCAGCCCCAGCATTTT. Encoded protein: CASSQGLNQPQHF.

The V gene is TRBV3-1 (or the pseudogene TRBV3-2), the J gene TRBJ2-1; D not certain. CDR1 LGHDT and CDR2 YNNKEL come from the germline V gene (reference sequence). The CDR3 runs 14 residues. V dropped 1 base and J dropped 7 bases, with 11 bases sitting between them. The CDR3 nucleotides read TGTGCCAGCAGCCAAGGGAATAGCTGGAATGAGCAGTTCTTC. Protein: CASSQGNSWNEQFF.

J is TRBJ2-1 and V is TRBV19; 10 nucleotides match TRBD1. Trimming removed 2 bases from V and 6 bases from J; junction bases left unmatched: 10. Per germline, CDR1 LNHDA and CDR2 SQIVND (reference sequence). This CDR3 is 17 amino acids long. CDR3 sequence: CASSIRTGTGVGNEQFF. The DNA for the CDR3 is TGTGCCAGTAGTATACGAACCGGGACAGGGGTAGGCAATGAGCAGTTCTTC.

V is TRBV10-1 and J is TRBJ2-2; D is perhaps TRBD1 (6 bases). CDR3 length: 15 residues. Germline V lookup: CDR1 WNHNN, CDR2 SYGVQD (reference sequence). Between the trimmed V and J ends, which lost 6 bases and 4 bases, there was a span of 15 bases. The CDR3: CASSKNRAGTGELFF. The CDR3 DNA reads as TGCGCCAGCAGCAAGAACAGGGCTGGCACCGGGGAGCTGTTTTTT.

The V call is TRBV9, the J call TRBJ2-5; possible D gene TRBD1, 6 bases. CDR1 and CDR2 from the germline V gene are SGDLS and YYNGEE. The CDR3 length is 14 residues. With 0 bases removed from V and 0 bases from J, the gap between germline ends came to 6 bases. CDR3 sequence (DNA): TGTGCCAGCAGCGTAGGGGACAACCAAGAGACCCAGTACTTC. Translation: CASSVGDNQETQYF.

This clone was seen just once. The chain couples TRBV18 to TRBJ2-1; D is unclear. In germline, CDR1 is KGHSH, CDR2 LQKENI. The V and J ends lost 4 bases and 8 bases respectively, with 18 bases between them. CDR3 length: 15 amino acids. Here the CDR3 DNA reads TGTGCCAGCTCACGGTCGACAAGTATTTTCGATGAGCAGTTCTTC. It codes for CASSRSTSIFDEQFF.

The chain recombines TRBV28 with TRBJ1-5, with no clear D. Germline V gene data show CDR1 as MDHEN and CDR2 as SYDVKM. The CDR3 has 14 amino acids. V shed 7 bases and J shed 1 base, with 11 bases lying between them. The CDR3 DNA sequence: TGTGCCAGCACCCTAGGTGTAAGCAATCAGCCCCAGCATTTT. Translation: CASTLGVSNQPQHF.

This chain links TRBV28 with TRBJ1-2; TRBD1 aligns across 12 bases. Trimming cost V 3 bases and J 8 bases; bases outside gene matches: 4. CDR3 length equals 14 residues. Germline lookup yields CDR1 MDHEN and CDR2 SYDVKM. For the CDR3, the DNA is TGTGCCAGCAGTTTCCGGGACAGGGGGCGCGGCTACACCTTC. It yields the protein CASSFRDRGRGYTF.